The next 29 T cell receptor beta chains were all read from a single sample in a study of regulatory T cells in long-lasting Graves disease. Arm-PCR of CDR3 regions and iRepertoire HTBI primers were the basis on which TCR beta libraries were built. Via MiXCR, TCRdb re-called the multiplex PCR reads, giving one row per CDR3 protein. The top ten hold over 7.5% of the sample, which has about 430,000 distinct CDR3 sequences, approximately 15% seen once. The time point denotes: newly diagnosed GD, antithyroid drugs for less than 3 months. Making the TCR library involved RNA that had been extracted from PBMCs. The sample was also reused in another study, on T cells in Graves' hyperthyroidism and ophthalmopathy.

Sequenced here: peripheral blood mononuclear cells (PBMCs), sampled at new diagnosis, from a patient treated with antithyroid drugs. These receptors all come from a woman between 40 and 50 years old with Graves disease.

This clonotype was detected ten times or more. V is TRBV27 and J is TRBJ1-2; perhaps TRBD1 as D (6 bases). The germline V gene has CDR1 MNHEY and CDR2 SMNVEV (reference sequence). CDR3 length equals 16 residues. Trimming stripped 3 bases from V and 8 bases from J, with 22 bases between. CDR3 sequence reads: CASSLTAGNRVRGYTF. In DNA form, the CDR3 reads TGTGCCAGCAGTTTGACGGCAGGGAACAGGGTAAGAGGCTACACCTTC.

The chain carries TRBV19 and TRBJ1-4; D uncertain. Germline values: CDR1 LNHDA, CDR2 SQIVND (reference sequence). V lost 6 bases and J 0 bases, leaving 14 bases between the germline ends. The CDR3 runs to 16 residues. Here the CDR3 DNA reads TGTGCCAGTAGCGACACGCCTATTGCAACTAATGAAAAACTGTTTTTT. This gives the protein CASSDTPIATNEKLFF. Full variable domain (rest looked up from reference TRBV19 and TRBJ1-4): DGGITQSPKYLFRKEGQNVTLSCEQNLNHDAMYWYRQDPGQGLRLIYYSQIVNDFQKGDIAEGYSVSREKKESFPLTVTSAQKNPTAFYLCASSDTPIATNEKLFFGSGTQLSVL.

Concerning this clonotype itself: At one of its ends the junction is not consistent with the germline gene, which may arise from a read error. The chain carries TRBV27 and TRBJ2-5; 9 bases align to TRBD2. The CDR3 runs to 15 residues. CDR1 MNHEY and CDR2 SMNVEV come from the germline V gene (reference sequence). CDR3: CAGSLSRAGGETQYF. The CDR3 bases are TGTGCCGGCAGTTTATCTCGGGCGGGAGGGGAGACCCAGTACTTC.

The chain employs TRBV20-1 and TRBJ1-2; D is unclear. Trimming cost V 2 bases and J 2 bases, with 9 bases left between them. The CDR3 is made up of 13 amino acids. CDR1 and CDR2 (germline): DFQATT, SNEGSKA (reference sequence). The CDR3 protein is CSARWQENYGYTF. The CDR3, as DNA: TGCAGTGCTAGATGGCAGGAGAACTATGGCTACACCTTC.

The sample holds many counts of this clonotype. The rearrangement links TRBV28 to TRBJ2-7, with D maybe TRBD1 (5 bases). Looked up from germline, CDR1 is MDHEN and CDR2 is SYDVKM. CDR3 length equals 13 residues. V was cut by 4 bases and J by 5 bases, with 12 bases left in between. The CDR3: CASSSQGRDEQYF. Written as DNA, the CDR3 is TGTGCCAGCAGTTCCCAGGGCCGCGACGAGCAGTACTTC.

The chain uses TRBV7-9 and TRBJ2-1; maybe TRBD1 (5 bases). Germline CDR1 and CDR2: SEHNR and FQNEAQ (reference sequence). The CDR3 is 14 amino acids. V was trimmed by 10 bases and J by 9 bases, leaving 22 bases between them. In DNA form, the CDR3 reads TGTGCCATCAGGGCTTCCCGTGATCCGAGTGAGCAGTTCTTC. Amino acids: CAIRASRDPSEQFF.

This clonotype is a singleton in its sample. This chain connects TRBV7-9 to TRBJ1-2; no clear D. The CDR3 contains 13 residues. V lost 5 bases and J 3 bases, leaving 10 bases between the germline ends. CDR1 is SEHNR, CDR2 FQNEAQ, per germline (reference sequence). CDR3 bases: TGTGCCAGCAGCGAGCAGGAATACTATGGCTACACCTTC. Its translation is CASSEQEYYGYTF.

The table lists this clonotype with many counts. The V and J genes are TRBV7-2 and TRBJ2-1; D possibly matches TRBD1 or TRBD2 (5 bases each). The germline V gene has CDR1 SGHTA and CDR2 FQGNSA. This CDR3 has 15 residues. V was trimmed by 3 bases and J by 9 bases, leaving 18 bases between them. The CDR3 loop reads CASSFGGFAAGEQFF. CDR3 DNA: TGTGCCAGCAGCTTTGGGGGTTTTGCTGCCGGTGAGCAGTTCTTC.

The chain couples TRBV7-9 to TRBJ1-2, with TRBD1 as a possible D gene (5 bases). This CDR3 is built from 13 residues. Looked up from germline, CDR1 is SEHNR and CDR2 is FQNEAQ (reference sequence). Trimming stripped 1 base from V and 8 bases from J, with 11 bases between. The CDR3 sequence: CASSLEAGQGYTF. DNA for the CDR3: TGTGCCAGCAGCTTAGAGGCAGGGCAAGGCTACACCTTC.

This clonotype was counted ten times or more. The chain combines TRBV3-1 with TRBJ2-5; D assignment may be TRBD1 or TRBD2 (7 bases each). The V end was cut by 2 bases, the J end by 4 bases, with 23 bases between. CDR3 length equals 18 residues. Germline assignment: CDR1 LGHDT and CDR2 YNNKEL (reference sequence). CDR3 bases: TGTGCCAGCAGCCAACAAGTTCGGGCTAGCGGACAGGCAGAGACCCAGTACTTC. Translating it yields CASSQQVRASGQAETQYF.

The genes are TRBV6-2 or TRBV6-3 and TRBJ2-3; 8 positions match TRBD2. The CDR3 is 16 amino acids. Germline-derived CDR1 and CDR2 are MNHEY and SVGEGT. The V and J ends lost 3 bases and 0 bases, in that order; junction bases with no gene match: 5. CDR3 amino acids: CASSYRGGRSTDTQYF. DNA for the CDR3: TGTGCCAGCAGTTATCGGGGGGGCCGGAGCACAGATACGCAGTATTTT.

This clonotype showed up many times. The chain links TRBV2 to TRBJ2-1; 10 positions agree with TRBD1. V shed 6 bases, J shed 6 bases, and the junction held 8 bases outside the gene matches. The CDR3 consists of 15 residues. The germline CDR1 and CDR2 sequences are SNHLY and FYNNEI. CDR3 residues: CASRMIRTGGNEQFF. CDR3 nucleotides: TGTGCCAGCAGGATGATAAGGACAGGGGGCAATGAGCAGTTCTTC.

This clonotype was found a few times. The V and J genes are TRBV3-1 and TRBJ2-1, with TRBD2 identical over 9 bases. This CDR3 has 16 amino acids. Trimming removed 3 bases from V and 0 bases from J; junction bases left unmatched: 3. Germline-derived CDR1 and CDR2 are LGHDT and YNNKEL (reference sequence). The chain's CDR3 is CASSHSSGSSYNEQFF. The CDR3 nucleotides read TGTGCCAGCAGCCATAGTAGCGGGAGCTCCTACAATGAGCAGTTCTTC.

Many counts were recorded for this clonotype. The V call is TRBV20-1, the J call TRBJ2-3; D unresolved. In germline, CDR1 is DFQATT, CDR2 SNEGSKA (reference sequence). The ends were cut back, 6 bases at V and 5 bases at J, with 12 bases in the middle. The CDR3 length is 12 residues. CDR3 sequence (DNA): TGCAGTGCCACCGCCCCAGGAGATACGCAGTATTTT. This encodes CSATAPGDTQYF.

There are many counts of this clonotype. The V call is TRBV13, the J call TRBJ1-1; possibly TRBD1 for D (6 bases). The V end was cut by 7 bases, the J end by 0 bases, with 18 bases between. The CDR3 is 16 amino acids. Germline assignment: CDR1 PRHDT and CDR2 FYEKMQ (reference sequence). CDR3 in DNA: TGTGCCAGCACCACGGGGGCAGTCTCCTTGAACACTGAAGCTTTCTTT. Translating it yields CASTTGAVSLNTEAFF.

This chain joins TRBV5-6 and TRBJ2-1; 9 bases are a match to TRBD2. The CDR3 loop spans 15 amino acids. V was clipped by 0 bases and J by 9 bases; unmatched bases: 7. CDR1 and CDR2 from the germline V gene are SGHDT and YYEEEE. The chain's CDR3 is CASSLVLAGISEQFF. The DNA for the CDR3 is TGTGCCAGCAGCTTGGTTCTAGCGGGAATTAGTGAGCAGTTCTTC.

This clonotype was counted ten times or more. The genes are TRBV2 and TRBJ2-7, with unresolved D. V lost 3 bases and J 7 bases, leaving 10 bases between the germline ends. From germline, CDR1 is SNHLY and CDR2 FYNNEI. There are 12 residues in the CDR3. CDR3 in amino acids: CASSDPLGEQYF. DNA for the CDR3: TGTGCCAGCAGTGATCCCCTGGGGGAGCAGTACTTC.

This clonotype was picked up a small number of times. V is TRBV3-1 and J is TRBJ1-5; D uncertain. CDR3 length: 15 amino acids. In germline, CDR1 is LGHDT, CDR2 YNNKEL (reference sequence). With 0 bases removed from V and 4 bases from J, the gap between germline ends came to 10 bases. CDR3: CASSQDGAVNQPQHF. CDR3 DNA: TGTGCCAGCAGCCAAGATGGAGCAGTTAATCAGCCCCAGCATTTT.

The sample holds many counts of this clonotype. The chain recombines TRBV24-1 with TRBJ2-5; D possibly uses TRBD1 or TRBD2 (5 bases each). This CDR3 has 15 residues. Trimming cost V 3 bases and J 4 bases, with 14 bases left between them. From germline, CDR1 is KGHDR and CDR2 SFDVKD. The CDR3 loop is CATSDVGVRGETQYF. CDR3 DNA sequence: TGTGCCACCAGTGATGTGGGGGTCCGAGGAGAGACCCAGTACTTC.

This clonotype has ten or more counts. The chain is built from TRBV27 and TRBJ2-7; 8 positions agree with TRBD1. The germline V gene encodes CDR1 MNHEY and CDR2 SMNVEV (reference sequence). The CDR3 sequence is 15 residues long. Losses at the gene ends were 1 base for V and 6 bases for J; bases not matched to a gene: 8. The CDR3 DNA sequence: TGTGCCAGCAGTTTATTTCGCTCAGGGGGCCCCGAGCAGTACTTC. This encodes CASSLFRSGGPEQYF.

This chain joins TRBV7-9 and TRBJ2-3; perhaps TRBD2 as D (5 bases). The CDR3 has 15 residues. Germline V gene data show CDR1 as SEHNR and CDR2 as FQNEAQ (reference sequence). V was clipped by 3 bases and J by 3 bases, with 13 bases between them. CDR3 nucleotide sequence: TGTGCCAGCAGCTTTAGACTAAGTCAGACAGATACGCAGTATTTT. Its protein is CASSFRLSQTDTQYF.

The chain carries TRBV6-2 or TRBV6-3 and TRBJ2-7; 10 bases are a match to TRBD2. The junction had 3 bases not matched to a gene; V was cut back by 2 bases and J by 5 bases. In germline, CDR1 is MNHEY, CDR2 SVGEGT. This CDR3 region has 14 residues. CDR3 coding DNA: TGTGCCAGCAGTTACGGCCTAGCGGGAGACGAGCAGTACTTC. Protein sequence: CASSYGLAGDEQYF.

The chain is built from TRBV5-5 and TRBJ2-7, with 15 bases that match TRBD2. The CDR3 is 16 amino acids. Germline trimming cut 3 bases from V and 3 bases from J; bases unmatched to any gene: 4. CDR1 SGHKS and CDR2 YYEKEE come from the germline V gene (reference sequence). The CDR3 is CASSSGLAGGRYEQYF. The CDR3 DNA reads TGTGCCAGCAGCTCTGGACTAGCGGGAGGGCGCTACGAGCAGTACTTC.

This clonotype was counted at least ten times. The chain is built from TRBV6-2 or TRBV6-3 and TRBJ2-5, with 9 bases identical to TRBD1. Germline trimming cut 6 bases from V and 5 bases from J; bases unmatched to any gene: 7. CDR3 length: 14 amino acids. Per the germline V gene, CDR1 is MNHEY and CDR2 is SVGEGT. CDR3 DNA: TGTGCCAGCAGCCGAACAGGGGGCCGGGAGACCCAGTACTTC. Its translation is CASSRTGGRETQYF.

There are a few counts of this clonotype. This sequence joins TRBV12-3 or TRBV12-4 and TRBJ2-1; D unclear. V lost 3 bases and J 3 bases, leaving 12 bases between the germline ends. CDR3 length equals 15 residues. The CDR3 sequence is CASSFRTPLYNEQFF. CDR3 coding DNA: TGTGCCAGCAGTTTCCGGACCCCGCTCTACAATGAGCAGTTCTTC.

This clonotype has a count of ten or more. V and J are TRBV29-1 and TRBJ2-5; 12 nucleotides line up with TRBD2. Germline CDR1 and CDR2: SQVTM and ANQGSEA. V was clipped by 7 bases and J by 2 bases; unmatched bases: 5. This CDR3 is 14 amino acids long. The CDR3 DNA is TGCAGCGGTGGACTAGCGGGGCCACAAGAGACCCAGTACTTC. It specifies CSGGLAGPQETQYF.

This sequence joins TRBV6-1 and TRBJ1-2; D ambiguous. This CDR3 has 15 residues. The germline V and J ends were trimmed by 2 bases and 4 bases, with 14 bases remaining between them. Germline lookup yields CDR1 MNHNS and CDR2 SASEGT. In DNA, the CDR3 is TGTGCCAGCAGTGAACTCGGGGTCTTAGCCTATGGCTACACCTTC. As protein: CASSELGVLAYGYTF.

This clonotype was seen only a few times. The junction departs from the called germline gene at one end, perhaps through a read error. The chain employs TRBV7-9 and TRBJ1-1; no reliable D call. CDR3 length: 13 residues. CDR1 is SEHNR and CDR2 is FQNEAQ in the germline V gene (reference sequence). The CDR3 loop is CASSLGENSEAFF. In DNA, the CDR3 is TGTGCCAGCAGCTTAGGGGAGAACTCTGAAGCTTTCTTT.

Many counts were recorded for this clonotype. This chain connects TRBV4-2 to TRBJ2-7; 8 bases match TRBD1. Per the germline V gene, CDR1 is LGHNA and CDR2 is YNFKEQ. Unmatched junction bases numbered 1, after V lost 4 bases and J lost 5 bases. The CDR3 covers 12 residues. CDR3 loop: CASSPDRDEQYF. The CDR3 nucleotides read TGTGCCAGCAGCCCGGACAGGGACGAGCAGTACTTC.